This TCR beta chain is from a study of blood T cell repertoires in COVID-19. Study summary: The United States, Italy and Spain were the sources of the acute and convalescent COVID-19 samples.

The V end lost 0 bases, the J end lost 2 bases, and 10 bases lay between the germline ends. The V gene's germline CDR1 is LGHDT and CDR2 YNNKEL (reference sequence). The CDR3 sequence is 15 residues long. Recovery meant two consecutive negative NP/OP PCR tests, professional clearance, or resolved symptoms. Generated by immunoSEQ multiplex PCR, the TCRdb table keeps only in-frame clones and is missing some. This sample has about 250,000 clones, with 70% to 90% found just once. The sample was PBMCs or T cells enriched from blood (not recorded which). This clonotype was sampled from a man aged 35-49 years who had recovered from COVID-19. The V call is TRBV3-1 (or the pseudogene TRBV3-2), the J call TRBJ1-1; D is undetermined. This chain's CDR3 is CASSQEAAANTEAFF. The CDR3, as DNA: TGTGCCAGCAGCCAAGAAGCGGCAGCAAACACTGAAGCTTTCTTT.